What follows describes a single TCR beta chain. This CDR3 has 15 amino acids. Per the germline V gene, CDR1 is SGHNT and CDR2 is YYREEE (reference sequence). Between the trimmed V and J ends, which lost 4 bases and 4 bases, there was a span of 17 bases. This specimen comes from a study of T cell repertoires in ileal Crohn's disease. Only in-frame clones appear in the TCRdb table, and some are missing; sequencing was by immunoSEQ multiplex PCR. Of 2,000 to 2,500 clones in the sample, nearly 98% are singletons; the top ten hold 1.2%. This receptor was obtained from an adult with Crohn's disease. The chain joins TRBV5-4 to TRBJ1-2; D possibly corresponds to TRBD1 (5 bases). Material: ileal tissue. The CDR3 DNA reads as TGTGCCAGCAGCCCAAGTTCCCAGGGTGGCTATGGCTACACCTTC. This codes for CASSPSSQGGYGYTF. The full variable domain, rest sourced from reference TRBV5-4 and TRBJ1-2, is ETGVTQSPTHLIKTRGQQVTLRCSSQSGHNTVSWYQQALGQGPQFIFQYYREEENGRGNFPPRFSGLQFPNYSSELNVNALELDDSALYLCASSPSSQGGYGYTFGSGTRLTVV.